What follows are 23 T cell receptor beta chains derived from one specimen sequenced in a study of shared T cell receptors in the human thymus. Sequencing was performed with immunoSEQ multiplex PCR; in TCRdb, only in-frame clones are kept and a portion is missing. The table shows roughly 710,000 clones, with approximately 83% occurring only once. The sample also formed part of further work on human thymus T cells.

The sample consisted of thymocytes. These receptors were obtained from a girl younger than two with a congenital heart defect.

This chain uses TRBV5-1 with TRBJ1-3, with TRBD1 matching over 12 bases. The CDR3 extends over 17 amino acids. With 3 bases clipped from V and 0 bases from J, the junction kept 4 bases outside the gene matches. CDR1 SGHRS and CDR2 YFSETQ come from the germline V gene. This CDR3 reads CASSSGTGGLSGNTIYF. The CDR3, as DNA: TGCGCCAGCAGCTCCGGGACAGGGGGCCTCTCTGGAAACACCATATATTTT.

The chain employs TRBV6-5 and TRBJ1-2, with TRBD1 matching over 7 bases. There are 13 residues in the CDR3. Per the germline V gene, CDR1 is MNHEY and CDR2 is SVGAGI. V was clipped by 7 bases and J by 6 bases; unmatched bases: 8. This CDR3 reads CASNVPGTDGYTF. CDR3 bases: TGTGCCAGCAACGTACCGGGGACAGATGGCTACACCTTC.

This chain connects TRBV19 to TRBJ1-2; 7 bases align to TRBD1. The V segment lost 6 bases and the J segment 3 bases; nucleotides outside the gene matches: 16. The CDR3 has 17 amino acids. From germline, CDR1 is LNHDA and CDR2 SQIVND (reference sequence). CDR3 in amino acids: CASSSLPGQSKYYGYTF. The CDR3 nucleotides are TGTGCCAGTAGCAGCCTGCCGGGACAGTCTAAGTACTATGGCTACACCTTC. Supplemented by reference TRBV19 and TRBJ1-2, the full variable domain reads DGGITQSPKYLFRKEGQNVTLSCEQNLNHDAMYWYRQDPGQGLRLIYYSQIVNDFQKGDIAEGYSVSREKKESFPLTVTSAQKNPTAFYLCASSSLPGQSKYYGYTFGSGTRLTVV.

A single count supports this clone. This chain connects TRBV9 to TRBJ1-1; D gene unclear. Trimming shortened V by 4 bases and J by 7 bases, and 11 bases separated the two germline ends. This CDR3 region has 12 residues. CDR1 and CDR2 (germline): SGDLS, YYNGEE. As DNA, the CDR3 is TGTGCCAGCAGCACGGGTCTAGGTGAAGCTTTCTTT. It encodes CASSTGLGEAFF. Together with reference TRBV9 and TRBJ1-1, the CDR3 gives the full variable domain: DSGVTQTPKHLITATGQRVTLRCSPRSGDLSVYWYQQSLDQGLQFLIQYYNGEERAKGNILERFSAQQFPDLHSELNLSSLELGDSALYFCASSTGLGEAFFGQGTRLTVV.

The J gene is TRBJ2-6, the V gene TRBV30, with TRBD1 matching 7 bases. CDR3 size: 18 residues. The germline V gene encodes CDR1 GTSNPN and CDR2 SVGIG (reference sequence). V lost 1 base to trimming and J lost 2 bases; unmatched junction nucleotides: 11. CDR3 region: CAWSGHPTGVAGANVLTF. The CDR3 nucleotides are TGTGCCTGGAGTGGTCATCCTACAGGGGTAGCTGGGGCCAACGTCCTGACTTTC.

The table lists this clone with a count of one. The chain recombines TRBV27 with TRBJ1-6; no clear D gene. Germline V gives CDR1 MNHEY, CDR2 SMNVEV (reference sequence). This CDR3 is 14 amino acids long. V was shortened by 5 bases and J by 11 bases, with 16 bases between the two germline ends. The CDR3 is CASSLRDRWTPLHF. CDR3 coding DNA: TGTGCCAGCAGTCTCCGGGATCGATGGACACCCCTCCACTTT.

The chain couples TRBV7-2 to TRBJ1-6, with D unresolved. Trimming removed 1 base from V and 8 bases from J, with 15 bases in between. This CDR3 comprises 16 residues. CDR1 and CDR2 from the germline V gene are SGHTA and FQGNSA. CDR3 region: CASSLGGGHLYSPLHF. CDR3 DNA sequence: TGTGCCAGCAGCTTAGGCGGCGGCCATCTTTATTCACCCCTCCACTTT.

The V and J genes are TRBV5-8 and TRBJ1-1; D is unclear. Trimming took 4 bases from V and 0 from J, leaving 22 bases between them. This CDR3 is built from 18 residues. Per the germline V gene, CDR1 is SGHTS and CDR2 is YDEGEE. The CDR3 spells CASSQDGNGLIMNTEAFF. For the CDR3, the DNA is TGTGCCAGCAGCCAAGATGGGAATGGACTTATCATGAACACTGAAGCTTTCTTT.

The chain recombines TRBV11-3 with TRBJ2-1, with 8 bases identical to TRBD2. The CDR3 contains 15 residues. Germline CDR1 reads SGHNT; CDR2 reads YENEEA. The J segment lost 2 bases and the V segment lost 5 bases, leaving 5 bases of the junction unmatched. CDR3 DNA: TGTGCCAGCAGCCATAGCGGGGATGCCTACAATGAGCAGTTCTTC. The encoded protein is CASSHSGDAYNEQFF.

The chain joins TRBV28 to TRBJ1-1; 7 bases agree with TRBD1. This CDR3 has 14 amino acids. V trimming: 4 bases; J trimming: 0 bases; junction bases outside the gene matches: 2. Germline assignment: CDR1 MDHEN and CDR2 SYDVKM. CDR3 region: CASSWDRLNTEAFF. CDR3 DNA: TGTGCCAGCAGTTGGGACAGATTGAACACTGAAGCTTTCTTT.

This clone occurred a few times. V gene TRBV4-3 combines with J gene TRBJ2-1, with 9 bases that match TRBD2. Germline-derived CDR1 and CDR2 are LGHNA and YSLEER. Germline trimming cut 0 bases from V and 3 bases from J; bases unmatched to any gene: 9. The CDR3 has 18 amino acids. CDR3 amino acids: CASSQDLAGARHYNEQFF. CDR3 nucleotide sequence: TGCGCCAGCAGCCAAGATTTAGCGGGGGCCCGTCACTACAATGAGCAGTTCTTC.

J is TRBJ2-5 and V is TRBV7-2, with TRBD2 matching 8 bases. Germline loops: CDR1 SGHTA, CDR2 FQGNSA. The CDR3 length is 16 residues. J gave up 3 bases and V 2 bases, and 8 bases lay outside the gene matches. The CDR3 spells CASSLNGGGREETQYF. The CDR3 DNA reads TGTGCCAGCAGCTTAAATGGCGGGGGGAGGGAAGAGACCCAGTACTTC.

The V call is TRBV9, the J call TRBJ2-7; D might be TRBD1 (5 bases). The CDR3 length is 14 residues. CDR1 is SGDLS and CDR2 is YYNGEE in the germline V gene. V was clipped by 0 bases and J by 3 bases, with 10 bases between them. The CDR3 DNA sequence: TGTGCCAGCAGCGTAGAAGACAGCAACTACGAGCAGTACTTC. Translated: CASSVEDSNYEQYF. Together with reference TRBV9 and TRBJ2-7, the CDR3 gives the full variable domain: DSGVTQTPKHLITATGQRVTLRCSPRSGDLSVYWYQQSLDQGLQFLIQYYNGEERAKGNILERFSAQQFPDLHSELNLSSLELGDSALYFCASSVEDSNYEQYFGPGTRLTVT.

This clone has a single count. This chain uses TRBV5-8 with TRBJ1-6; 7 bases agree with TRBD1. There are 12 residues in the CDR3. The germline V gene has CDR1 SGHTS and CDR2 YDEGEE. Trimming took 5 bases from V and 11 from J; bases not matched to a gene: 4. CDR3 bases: TGTGCCAGCAGAAGACAGGGTACACCCCTCCACTTT. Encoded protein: CASRRQGTPLHF.

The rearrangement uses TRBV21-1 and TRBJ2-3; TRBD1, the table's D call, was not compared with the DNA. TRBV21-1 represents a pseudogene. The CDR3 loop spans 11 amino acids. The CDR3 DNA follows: TGTGCCAGCAGCAAGGGCTGGGCGCAGTATTTT. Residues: CASSKGWAQYF.

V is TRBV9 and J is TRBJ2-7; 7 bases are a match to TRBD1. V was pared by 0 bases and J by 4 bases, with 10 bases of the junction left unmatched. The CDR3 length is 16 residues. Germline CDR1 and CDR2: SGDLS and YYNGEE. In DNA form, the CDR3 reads TGTGCCAGCAGCGTAGGCCTTAGGGGGCTATCTTACGAGCAGTACTTC. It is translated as CASSVGLRGLSYEQYF.

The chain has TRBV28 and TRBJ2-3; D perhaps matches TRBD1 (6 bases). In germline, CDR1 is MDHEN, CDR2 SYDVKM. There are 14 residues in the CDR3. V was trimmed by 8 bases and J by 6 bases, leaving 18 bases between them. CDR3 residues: CASEGHPEFDTQYF. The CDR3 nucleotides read TGTGCCAGCGAGGGACACCCCGAGTTTGATACGCAGTATTTT.

CDR3 region: CASSLEASYQPQHF. The DNA for the CDR3 is TGTGCCAGCAGCTTAGAAGCCTCCTATCAGCCCCAGCATTTT. The genes are TRBV7-2 and TRBJ1-5, with unresolved D. The V gene lost 1 base and the J gene lost 5 bases, with 9 bases spanning the gap. Germline CDR1 SGHTA, CDR2 FQGNSA. This CDR3 contains 14 residues.

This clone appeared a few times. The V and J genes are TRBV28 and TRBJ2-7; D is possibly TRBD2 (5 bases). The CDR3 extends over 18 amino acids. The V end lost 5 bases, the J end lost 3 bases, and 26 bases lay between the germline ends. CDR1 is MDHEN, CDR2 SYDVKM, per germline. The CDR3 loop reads CASSPTPPGRKEVYEQYF. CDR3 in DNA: TGTGCCAGCAGTCCAACCCCTCCCGGCAGGAAGGAGGTCTACGAGCAGTACTTC. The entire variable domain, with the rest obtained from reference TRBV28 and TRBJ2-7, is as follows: DVKVTQSSRYLVKRTGEKVFLECVQDMDHENMFWYRQDPGLGLRLIYFSYDVKMKEKGDIPEGYSVSREKKERFSLILESASTNQTSMYLCASSPTPPGRKEVYEQYFGPGTRLTVT.

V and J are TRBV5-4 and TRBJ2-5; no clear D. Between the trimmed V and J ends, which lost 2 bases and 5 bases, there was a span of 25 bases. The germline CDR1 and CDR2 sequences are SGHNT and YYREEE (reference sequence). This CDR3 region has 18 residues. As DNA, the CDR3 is TGTGCCAGCAGCTTTTCTCCCCCCTCAGGTGCCGGTAGGGAGACCCAGTACTTC. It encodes CASSFSPPSGAGRETQYF.

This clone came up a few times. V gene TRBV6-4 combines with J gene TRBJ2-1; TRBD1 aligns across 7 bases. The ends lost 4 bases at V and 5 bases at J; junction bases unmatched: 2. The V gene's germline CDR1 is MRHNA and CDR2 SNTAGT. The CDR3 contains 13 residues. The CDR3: CASSGDSNNEQFF. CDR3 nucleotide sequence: TGTGCCAGCAGTGGGGACAGTAACAATGAGCAGTTCTTC.

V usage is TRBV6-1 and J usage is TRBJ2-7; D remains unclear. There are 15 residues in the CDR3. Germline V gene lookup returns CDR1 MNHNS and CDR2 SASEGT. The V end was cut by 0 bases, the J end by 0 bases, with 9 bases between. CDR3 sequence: CASSEAQLCSYEQYF. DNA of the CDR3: TGTGCCAGCAGTGAAGCTCAACTTTGCTCCTACGAGCAGTACTTC.

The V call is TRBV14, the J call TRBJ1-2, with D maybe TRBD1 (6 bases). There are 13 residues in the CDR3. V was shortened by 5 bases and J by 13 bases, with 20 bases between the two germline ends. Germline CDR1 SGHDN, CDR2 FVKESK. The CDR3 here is CASSDRDTTVCTF. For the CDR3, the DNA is TGTGCCAGCAGCGACCGGGACACTACAGTCTGCACCTTC.